The T cell receptor beta chain under discussion was sequenced for a study of technical replicates of blood from four donors. TCRdb's table, derived via immunoSEQ multiplex PCR, lists solely in-frame clones and lacks some. The sample lists some 66,000 clones, 95% to 98% occurring once. The CDR3 contains 12 residues. Germline CDR1 is MNHNS and CDR2 is SASEGT. Trimming cost V 4 bases and J 1 base, with 5 bases left between them. This receptor was obtained from a human donor in good health. Sequenced input: T cells isolated from PBMCs. The V gene is TRBV6-1, the J gene TRBJ2-7; D uncertain. The CDR3 region has the DNA TGTGCCAGCAGTGCCCCATCCTACGAGCAGTACTTC. Protein: CASSAPSYEQYF.